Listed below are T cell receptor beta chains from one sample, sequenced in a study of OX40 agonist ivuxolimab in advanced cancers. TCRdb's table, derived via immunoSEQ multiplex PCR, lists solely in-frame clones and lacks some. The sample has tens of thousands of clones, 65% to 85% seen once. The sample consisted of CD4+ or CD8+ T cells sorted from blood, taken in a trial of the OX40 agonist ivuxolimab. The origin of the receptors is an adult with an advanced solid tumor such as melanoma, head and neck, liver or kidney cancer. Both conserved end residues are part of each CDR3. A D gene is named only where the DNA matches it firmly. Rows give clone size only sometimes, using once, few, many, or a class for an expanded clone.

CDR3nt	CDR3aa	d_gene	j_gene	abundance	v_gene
TGTGCCAGCAGTTTTGAGCGGGAGTTGACCGGGGAGCTGTTTTTT	CASSFERELTGELFF	TRBD2	TRBJ2-2	.	TRBV28
TGTGCCAGCAGTCCCCTGTTTGGGGTCGAGCAGTACTTC	CASSPLFGVEQYF	.	TRBJ2-7	once	TRBV6-6
TGTGCCAGCAGCCCAAATTCGCCTCTAGATACGCAGTATTTT	CASSPNSPLDTQYF	.	TRBJ2-3	.	TRBV7-3
TGTGCCAGCAGCCGCAGGCCGACGGGGGAGCAGTACTTC	CASSRRPTGEQYF	.	TRBJ2-7	.	TRBV6-5
TGTGCCAGCAGCGTAGGTGCGGGGGAAAACACAGAGACCCAGTACTTC	CASSVGAGENTETQYF	TRBD2	TRBJ2-5	once	TRBV9
TGTGCCAGTAGAGAACTAGCGGGAGCGTACAATGAGCAGTTCTTC	CASRELAGAYNEQFF	TRBD2	TRBJ2-1	few	TRBV19
TGTGCCAGCAGTTCCGGTTTCTTTACAGCGAACACTGAAGCTTTCTTT	CASSSGFFTANTEAFF	.	TRBJ1-1	once	TRBV6-5
TGTGCCAGCAGTTTCGGAAGGGCCTCTGGGGCCAACGTCCTGACTTTC	CASSFGRASGANVLTF	.	TRBJ2-6	.	TRBV27
TGTGCCAGCAGCACCATAGCGGGCCGGGCCGATACGCAGTATTTT	CASSTIAGRADTQYF	TRBD2	TRBJ2-3	.	TRBV7-2
TGTGCCAGCAGTTCAGGGACCTACGAGCAGTACTTC	CASSSGTYEQYF	.	TRBJ2-7	.	TRBV6-6
TGTGCCAGCTCAAAGGCGATAGCTAGCGGGGGGGCCACAGATACGCAGTATTTT	CASSKAIASGGATDTQYF	TRBD2	TRBJ2-3	.	TRBV18
TGCGCCAGCAGCCCGGGGACTAGCGGGAGCACAGATACGCAGTATTTT	CASSPGTSGSTDTQYF	TRBD2	TRBJ2-3	.	TRBV5-1
TGTGCCAGCAGCCCTCCCGGGACACTTTCCTACGAGCAGTACTTC	CASSPPGTLSYEQYF	.	TRBJ2-7	.	TRBV14
TGTGCCAGCAGCTTAGGGGACGAGCAGTACTTC	CASSLGDEQYF	.	TRBJ2-7	once	TRBV7-9
TGTGCCAGCACCCCGTTAGGGGGCCCTCAAGAGACCCAGTACTTC	CASTPLGGPQETQYF	TRBD1	TRBJ2-5	few	TRBV7-2
TGTGCCATCATTAGGAGTGCCCTCGGCACTAATGAAAAACTGTTTTTT	CAIIRSALGTNEKLFF	.	TRBJ1-4	.	TRBV10-3
TGTGCCAGCAGCCCTTCGACAGGGGCAGATACGCAGTATTTT	CASSPSTGADTQYF	TRBD1	TRBJ2-3	.	TRBV6-4
TGTGCCAGCAGTTTGCAGGACGGGGAGACCCAGTACTTC	CASSLQDGETQYF	.	TRBJ2-5	.	TRBV6-5
TGTGCCAGCAGCCCTGGTCTGGCAGGAGGGGCATTC	CASSPGLAGGAF	.	TRBJ2-7	.	TRBV5-5
TGTGCCAGCAGTGCCTCAGGAAAAAGCTCCTACAATGAGCAGTTCTTC	CASSASGKSSYNEQFF	.	TRBJ2-1	.	TRBV28
TGTGCCAGCTCTCGGGACAGGACCTACGAGCAGTACTTC	CASSRDRTYEQYF	TRBD1	TRBJ2-7	.	TRBV2
TGTGCCAGCAGCTTAGGGACAGGGAAAGGAAACACCATATATTTT	CASSLGTGKGNTIYF	TRBD1	TRBJ1-3	.	TRBV7-2
TGCGCCAGCTCGCTCTCAGGGCCTACTGAAGCTTTCTTT	CASSLSGPTEAFF	.	TRBJ1-1	.	TRBV10-1
TGTGCCAGCAGCCGGGGACGTAATGGAAACACCATATATTTT	CASSRGRNGNTIYF	.	TRBJ1-3	.	TRBV7-9
TGTGCCAGCCATCAGGGGGGATACGAGCAGTACTTC	CASHQGGYEQYF	.	TRBJ2-7	few	TRBV30
TGTGCCAGCAGCTTTGACAGGGGCTCCTACAATGAGCAGTTCTTC	CASSFDRGSYNEQFF	TRBD1	TRBJ2-1	.	TRBV5-4
TGTGCCAGCAGCTTAGTGTTTAGGCAAGAGACCCAGTACTTC	CASSLVFRQETQYF	.	TRBJ2-5	.	TRBV7-2
TGTGCCAGCAGCGTGACAGGGGGCTCCCTCTCTGGAAACACCATATATTTT	CASSVTGGSLSGNTIYF	TRBD1	TRBJ1-3	few	TRBV9
TGTGCCAGCAGTGAAGTCGGTCTAGCGGAGACAGATACGCAGTATTTT	CASSEVGLAETDTQYF	TRBD2	TRBJ2-3	.	TRBV2
TGTGCCAGTAGAAAACAGGGGTCGCACACCGGGGAGCTGTTTTTT	CASRKQGSHTGELFF	TRBD1	TRBJ2-2	few	TRBV19
TGTGCCAGCTCTAAGGACGGCGGGGTCGGTGAAGCTTTCTTT	CASSKDGGVGEAFF	.	TRBJ1-1	.	TRBV18
TGTGCCAGCAGCCAGGGACAGGGAGTTGGCTACACCTTC	CASSQGQGVGYTF	TRBD1	TRBJ1-2	.	TRBV11-2
TGTGCCAGCAGTGACGGTAGCGGTGATACAGATACGCAGTATTTT	CASSDGSGDTDTQYF	.	TRBJ2-3	.	TRBV6-1
TGCGCCAGCAGAACAGGGGTCCTAGTTAGCGAGACCCAGTACTTC	CASRTGVLVSETQYF	TRBD1	TRBJ2-5	.	TRBV5-1
TGCGCCAGCAGTGGGATAGGGAGCAATCAGCCCCAGCATTTT	CASSGIGSNQPQHF	.	TRBJ1-5	.	TRBV10-2
TGCGCCAGCAGCTTGGCGGGGATCTCCTACAATGAGCAGTTCTTC	CASSLAGISYNEQFF	.	TRBJ2-1	.	TRBV5-1
TGTGCCAGCAGCCCACTATCAGATACGCAGTATTTT	CASSPLSDTQYF	.	TRBJ2-3	.	TRBV11-2
TGTGCCAGCAGCTTAGAGGGGACAGGGGCATACGAGCAGTACTTC	CASSLEGTGAYEQYF	TRBD1	TRBJ2-7	.	TRBV7-2
TGTGCCAGCAGTCGAGACACACTCACAGATACGCAGTATTTT	CASSRDTLTDTQYF	.	TRBJ2-3	.	TRBV7-9
TGTGCCAGCAGTTTACGGGGACTCCCCAGCACAGATACGCAGTATTTT	CASSLRGLPSTDTQYF	.	TRBJ2-3	.	TRBV27
TGTGCCACCGGGTATCAGCCCCAGCATTTT	CATGYQPQHF	.	TRBJ1-5	.	TRBV6-6
TGTGCCAGCGGGGTTTCGCGGCACGAGCAGTACTTC	CASGVSRHEQYF	.	TRBJ2-7	.	TRBV2
TGTGCCAGCAGTTTTGGCCTGGAGTCAGTTAAGACGTATGGCTACACCTTC	CASSFGLESVKTYGYTF	.	TRBJ1-2	.	TRBV27
TGTGCCAGCAGCTTAGGTGGGGGGGTAACCGGGGAGCTGTTTTTT	CASSLGGGVTGELFF	TRBD2	TRBJ2-2	.	TRBV7-2
TGTGCCAGCAGCCGGTCGGGGGCAATGTATGGCTACACCTTC	CASSRSGAMYGYTF	.	TRBJ1-2	.	TRBV11-1
TGCGCCAGCAGCCTCGAGACAGAGAGCAATCAGCCCCAGCATTTT	CASSLETESNQPQHF	.	TRBJ1-5	few	TRBV4-1
TGTGCCAGCAGTGAGGCCTCTAGCGGTAACTACGAGCAGTACTTC	CASSEASSGNYEQYF	TRBD2	TRBJ2-7	.	TRBV6-1
TGTGCCAGCAGTCCATTGACTAGTCGTGCTACGCAGTATTTT	CASSPLTSRATQYF	.	TRBJ2-3	.	TRBV27